What follows is one T cell receptor (beta chain) and its context. This clone is a singleton in its sample. The target of this receptor is not known. No base quality values were provided; no much bigger clone lies one nucleotide off. This sample is part of a study of T cell changes during pregnancy in multiple sclerosis (dated by TCRdb to between 2018 and 2021). Context from the whole study: Changes in the T cell repertoire over the course of pregnancy were examined in this study in women with multiple sclerosis.

Libraries came from the immunoSEQ multiplex PCR assay. What TCRdb holds here is the immuneACCESS table cut down to in-frame rearrangements. Part of the clones is not present; checked against another copy, under half of the missing clones reflect an unresolved V gene, and the others are unexplained. The sample records roughly 47,000 clones, roughly nine tenths of which are singletons. Approximately 1.1% of the sample is held by the ten biggest clonotypes. The receptor was isolated from a female donor with multiple sclerosis, enrolled in a pregnancy study. This specimen was CD4+ T cells from peripheral blood mononuclear cells, taken after pregnancy.

The CDR3: CASSEGGVGLRKTFF. The nucleotide sequence is given as TGTGCCAGTAGTGAAGGGGGGGTCGGACTCCGGAAAACTTTCTTT. Here the chain combines TRBV19 and TRBJ1-1; the D region possibly corresponds to TRBD1 (6 bases align). The CDR3 holds 15 amino acids from the cysteine to the phenylalanine. The kept DNA is CDR3 alone, 45 bases in frame from the first base. V is reduced by 5 bases and J by 12 bases, leaving a spacing of 25 bases between them. The germline V gene (reference sequence) gives CDR1 as LNHDA and CDR2 as SQIVND.